Following are 16 T cell receptor beta chains from one sample sequenced in a study of spatial heterogeneity in lung cancer. Described time point: sample taken at primary tumor resection. Whole-study results and caveats: Counts that tracked tumor mutation counts were those of expanded intratumoral alpha and beta TCRs.

Their specific antigens are unknown. TCRdb ran MiXCR on the 5' RACE reads and lists one entry per CDR3 protein. The sample lists 7,500 or so distinct CDR3 sequences; approximately 3.1% were seen once. The specimen was lung tumor tissue, collected at surgery. The origin of the receptors is a male donor with early-stage non-small cell lung cancer.

This clonotype was detected many times. The chain combines TRBV7-9 with TRBJ2-3; 9 bases match TRBD2. The CDR3 extends over 18 amino acids. The trim removed 1 base at V and 2 bases at J, leaving 10 bases unmatched. CDR1 SEHNR and CDR2 FQNEAQ come from the germline V gene (reference sequence). CDR3 nucleotide sequence: TGTGCCAGCAGCTTAGTCAGCGCGGCTAGCGGGATCACAGATACGCAGTATTTT. Translated: CASSLVSAASGITDTQYF.

The chain links TRBV11-2 to TRBJ2-1; D possibly corresponds to TRBD2 (6 bases). This CDR3 has 15 residues. Trimming took 1 base from V and 0 from J, leaving 7 bases between them. In germline, CDR1 is SGHAT, CDR2 FQNNGV. In DNA, the CDR3 is TGTGCCAGCAGCTTAGTCGGGAGCTCCTACAATGAGCAGTTCTTC. Encoded protein: CASSLVGSSYNEQFF. Looking up the rest from reference TRBV11-2 and TRBJ2-1 gives the full variable domain: EAGVAQSPRYKIIEKRQSVAFWCNPISGHATLYWYQQILGQGPKLLIQFQNNGVVDDSQLPKDRFSAERLKGVDSTLKIQPAKLEDSAVYLCASSLVGSSYNEQFFGPGTRLTVL.

By share, this clonotype counts as medium-sized. The chain uses TRBV18 and TRBJ1-5, with 10 bases fitting TRBD1. CDR3 length: 18 residues. CDR1 and CDR2 (germline): KGHSH, LQKENI. V lost 4 bases, J lost 1 base, and 10 bases stayed unmatched. CDR3: CASSRGTGAPESNQPQHF. DNA for the CDR3: TGTGCCAGCTCACGCGGGACAGGGGCCCCTGAAAGCAATCAGCCCCAGCATTTT.

About this clonotype itself: One end of the junction does not line up with germline, which may come from a read error. This chain connects TRBV14 to TRBJ1-2; no firm D call. Germline assignment: CDR1 SGHDN and CDR2 FVKESK. The CDR3 spans 13 residues. CDR3 protein: CASSQGQAYGYNF. The CDR3 bases are TGTGCCAGCAGCCAAGGGCAGGCGTATGGCTACAACTTC.

In this sample, this clonotype turned up a few times. The genes are TRBV5-6 and TRBJ2-2; 9 bases are shared with TRBD2. The junction had 9 bases not matched to a gene; V was cut back by 5 bases and J by 4 bases. The germline V gene encodes CDR1 SGHDT and CDR2 YYEEEE. The CDR3 covers 16 residues. The CDR3 loop is CASRSEGAGGTGELFF. CDR3 in DNA: TGTGCCAGCAGATCGGAGGGAGCGGGAGGCACCGGGGAGCTGTTTTTT.

This clonotype has ten or more counts. The rearrangement links TRBV20-1 to TRBJ1-1; D is perhaps TRBD1 (5 bases). V was cut by 1 base and J by 3 bases, with 9 bases left in between. The CDR3 loop spans 13 amino acids. Germline CDR1 DFQATT, CDR2 SNEGSKA (reference sequence). In nucleotides, the CDR3 is TGCAGTGCTAGAGGGGGGTCCCACACTGAAGCTTTCTTT. Translation: CSARGGSHTEAFF.

This clonotype came up many times. The chain combines TRBV11-2 with TRBJ1-5; possibly TRBD1 for D (5 bases). Germline CDR1 reads SGHAT; CDR2 reads FQNNGV. Trimming took off 4 bases at V and 4 bases at J, with 14 bases between the two ends. The CDR3 totals 15 residues. The CDR3 DNA is TGTGCCAGCAGCTATTCCGGGACTGCAAATCAGCCCCAGCATTTT. Amino acid sequence: CASSYSGTANQPQHF.

This clonotype is labeled medium-sized. The chain has TRBV9 and TRBJ2-7, with TRBD1 matching over 12 bases. CDR3 size: 15 residues. Germline V lookup: CDR1 SGDLS, CDR2 YYNGEE. With V trimmed by 2 bases and J by 5 bases, 5 bases remained unmatched. This chain's CDR3 is CASSVGDRGHNEQYF. In DNA, the CDR3 is TGTGCCAGCAGCGTGGGGGACAGGGGGCACAACGAGCAGTACTTC.

In this sample, this clonotype turned up a few times. A much larger clone sits a single nucleotide away, making a read error possible. The V and J genes are TRBV29-1 and TRBJ2-1; 12 bases are shared with TRBD2. This CDR3 is built from 16 residues. J lost 10 bases, V lost 1 base, and 11 bases had no gene match. Per germline, CDR1 SQVTM and CDR2 ANQGSEA. The CDR3 nucleotides read TGCAGCGTTGAAGGGAATCCTAGCGGGAGGGCCCAAGAGCAGTTCTTC. Translated: CSVEGNPSGRAQEQFF.

Within the sample, this clonotype is medium-sized. V and J are TRBV20-1 and TRBJ1-1; D may be TRBD1 (6 bases). Germline V gives CDR1 DFQATT, CDR2 SNEGSKA (reference sequence). The CDR3 sequence is 13 residues long. The V end lost 0 bases, the J end lost 7 bases, and 12 bases lay between the germline ends. CDR3 DNA: TGCAGTGCTAGAGATCTCAGGGGAAGTGAAGCTTTCTTT. Encoded protein: CSARDLRGSEAFF.

As to this clonotype: Germline is not matched at one junction end, which may reflect a read error. This chain joins TRBV4-2 and TRBJ1-2; D might be TRBD1 (5 bases). The CDR3 loop spans 14 amino acids. Germline CDR1 and CDR2: LGHNA and YNFKEQ. CDR3 DNA: TGTGCCAGCAGCCCCCCCGGGACCGACTATGGCGACACCTTC. As protein: CASSPPGTDYGDTF.

In its sample, this clonotype was seen a few times. CDR3 DNA: TGCGCCAGCAGCGACTATAGAGCGGGGCACGAGCAGTACTTC. This gives the protein CASSDYRAGHEQYF. The genes are TRBV4-1 and TRBJ2-7, with 7 positions matching TRBD2. The CDR3 runs to 14 residues. V lost 5 bases to trimming and J lost 5 bases; unmatched junction nucleotides: 9. Germline V gene sequence: CDR1 MGHRA, CDR2 YSYEKL.

This chain connects TRBV7-2 to TRBJ1-1, with TRBD1 matching 8 bases. After removal of 5 bases from V and 5 bases from J, the junction contained 13 bases not matched to a gene. The length of the CDR3 is 16 residues. Germline values: CDR1 SGHTA, CDR2 FQGNSA. The CDR3 sequence is CASSRDPIRGPTEAFF. The CDR3 nucleotides are TGTGCCAGCAGCCGCGACCCTATCAGGGGGCCTACTGAAGCTTTCTTT.

This chain links TRBV11-2 with TRBJ2-6, with D tentatively TRBD2 (7 bases). V lost 4 bases, J lost 0 bases, and 16 bases lay in between. CDR3 length: 18 amino acids. Germline CDR1 and CDR2: SGHAT and FQNNGV. For the CDR3, the DNA is TGTGCCAGCAGCTCCTTGGGCGGGGGCCCCTCTGGGGCCAACGTCCTGACTTTC. The encoded protein is CASSSLGGGPSGANVLTF. The full variable domain, with the rest looked up from reference TRBV11-2 and TRBJ2-6, is EAGVAQSPRYKIIEKRQSVAFWCNPISGHATLYWYQQILGQGPKLLIQFQNNGVVDDSQLPKDRFSAERLKGVDSTLKIQPAKLEDSAVYLCASSSLGGGPSGANVLTFGAGSRLTVL.

This clonotype was seen a handful of times. The chain links TRBV29-1 to TRBJ2-7; 10 nucleotides line up with TRBD2. Germline loops: CDR1 SQVTM, CDR2 ANQGSEA. CDR3 size: 11 residues. V lost 7 bases and J lost 4; bases outside the gene matches: 1. The CDR3 nucleotides read TGCAGCGCGACTAGCGGGTACGAGCAGTACTTC. As protein: CSATSGYEQYF.

This clonotype is medium-sized (0.01 to 0.1%). The chain recombines TRBV2 with TRBJ2-3; D not certain. With 8 bases removed from V and 4 bases from J, the gap between germline ends came to 7 bases. This CDR3 has 11 residues. Germline V gene sequence: CDR1 SNHLY, CDR2 FYNNEI. In DNA form, the CDR3 reads TGTGCCAGCGGAAGGGCAGATACGCAGTATTTT. Its protein is CASGRADTQYF.